These 5 T cell receptor beta chains originate from one sample sequenced in a study of CD8 T cells in ankylosing spondylitis. TCRdb itself ran the 5' RACE reads through MiXCR, one entry per CDR3 protein. The table includes a few hundred thousand distinct CDR3 sequences, approximately 20% detected once. Sequencing used blood, either unsorted or a sorted T cell fraction (not recorded which). The receptor source for this set is a male donor with ankylosing spondylitis or in good health (not recorded which).

This clonotype was picked up a small number of times. The genes are TRBV20-1 and TRBJ2-3; D may be TRBD2 (5 bases). The CDR3 contains 14 residues. The ends were cut back, 7 bases at V and 4 bases at J, with 18 bases in the middle. CDR1 and CDR2 (germline): DFQATT, SNEGSKA (reference sequence). The CDR3 sequence is CSVLSGPIPDTQYF. The CDR3 bases are TGCAGTGTATTGAGCGGCCCTATTCCAGATACGCAGTATTTT.

This clonotype showed up just a few times. V gene TRBV5-6 combines with J gene TRBJ1-2; weak D call: TRBD1 (6 bases). The V gene's germline CDR1 is SGHDT and CDR2 YYEEEE. The CDR3 covers 14 residues. V was pared by 4 bases and J by 2 bases, with 12 bases between. The CDR3 is CASSPGTSNYGYTF. DNA of the CDR3: TGTGCCAGCAGCCCCGGGACATCCAACTATGGCTACACCTTC.

The table lists this clonotype with many counts. This sequence joins TRBV29-1 and TRBJ1-1; TRBD1 aligns across 9 bases. The CDR3 loop spans 14 amino acids. Germline CDR1 and CDR2: SQVTM and ANQGSEA. J lost 0 bases, V lost 7 bases, and 6 bases had no gene match. The CDR3, as DNA: TGCAGCGGGATGACAGGGGGAATGAACACTGAAGCTTTCTTT. Amino acid sequence: CSGMTGGMNTEAFF. Variable domain in full (rest from reference TRBV29-1 and TRBJ1-1): SAVISQKPSRDICQRGTSLTIQCQVDSQVTMMFWYRQQPGQSLTLIATANQGSEATYESGFVIDKFPISRPNLTFSTLTVSNMSPEDSSIYLCSGMTGGMNTEAFFGQGTRLTVV.

V is TRBV5-5 and J is TRBJ1-5; 9 positions agree with TRBD1. This CDR3 spans 16 amino acids. Germline CDR1 SGHKS, CDR2 YYEKEE (reference sequence). The V and J ends lost 3 bases and 1 base, in that order; junction bases with no gene match: 5. In DNA form, the CDR3 reads TGTGCCAGCAGCTGGGGGACAGGGTCGAGCAATCAGCCCCAGCATTTT. This translates into CASSWGTGSSNQPQHF.

The gene calls are TRBV5-1 and TRBJ1-5; D gene ambiguous. CDR1 is SGHRS, CDR2 YFSETQ, per germline. Trimming took off 3 bases at V and 5 bases at J, with 9 bases between the two ends. The CDR3 has 13 amino acids. CDR3 loop: CASSYDRDQPQHF. The CDR3 nucleotides are TGCGCCAGCAGCTATGACCGGGATCAGCCCCAGCATTTT.